This T cell receptor (beta chain) was sequenced during a study of blood T cells in healthy people across ages. For the second PCR, which ran for about 7 to 12 cycles, a sample-barcoded 5' primer and a J-beta primer mix were used. Each CDR3 protein is one row after TCRdb ran MiXCR on the 5' RACE reads. The table has roughly 1 million distinct CDR3 sequences, about 25% seen once. Trimming at V came to 10 bases and at J to 3 bases, leaving 9 bases not matched to a gene. CDR1 is SEHNR, CDR2 FQNEAQ, per germline (reference sequence). There are 14 residues in the CDR3. The same sample was also used in a study of T cells of mothers and their children. From that study: The donor cohort consisted of a few healthy Caucasian mothers and their six children.

The sequenced sample consisted of blood. The TCR sequence derives from a girl aged 2 to 9 in good health. The chain employs TRBV7-9 and TRBJ2-3, with 8 bases aligning to TRBD1. CDR3: CATVGQESTDTQYF. As DNA, the CDR3 is TGTGCCACCGTGGGACAGGAGTCAACAGATACGCAGTATTTT.